The subject of this entry is one T cell receptor (beta chain). Its target antigen remains unknown. Per-base qualities were not stored, and no clone one base away is much larger. Genomic DNA was extracted from sorted cells for sequencing of the TCRbeta CDR3 region. The immunoSEQ Assay was used to sequence the TCRbeta CDR3 regions. In TCRdb, the immuneACCESS table is reduced to in-frame sequences with V and J assigned. These tables do not hold every clone; where another copy was compared, an unresolved V gene accounts for under half, and the others remain unexplained. This sample gives more than 60,000 clones in total; 80% to 85% of them show up just once. The ten largest clonotypes hold 5% of the sample. The sample is drawn from a study of OX40 agonist ivuxolimab in advanced cancers. Some background on the complete study: Ivuxolimab was an agonistic, fully human IgG2 monoclonal antibody directed against OX40 (CD134), a costimulatory receptor. Intravenous ivuxolimab was administered to patients every 2 weeks at six dose levels: 0.01, 0.1, 0.3, 1.5, 3 and 10 mg/kg. Of the approximately 53 patients in dose escalation, 19 had hepatocellular carcinoma, roughly 15 had melanoma, 9 had renal cell carcinoma and 9 had head and neck cancer. In the dose-escalation cohort, 70% to 85% of patients were male, and the mean age was approximately 60 years, with a range of 23 to 79. Prior anti-PD-1, anti-PD-L1 or anti-CTLA-4 therapy was permitted, and checkpoint inhibitors had been received by 30% to 40% of dose-escalation patients. Partial responses occurred in three dose-escalation patients: two with cutaneous melanoma and one with hepatocellular carcinoma. The purpose of peripheral TCRbeta sequencing was to test whether ivuxolimab changed TCR sequence diversity and led to clonal T-cell expansion. The paper reports the monotherapy dose-escalation portion (N of about 50 patients) of the phase I ivuxolimab trial. Study-wide findings and limitations: The antigen specificity of the clonally expanded peripheral T cells was not determined. Partial responders in the 0.1-3.0 mg/kg groups had among the lowest normalized peripheral clonal expansion, especially among CD8+ T cells. After ivuxolimab, more expanded clones were found on average in CD8+ T cells than in CD4+ T cells. At doses from 0.1 to 3.0 mg/kg, clonal expansion was seen in both CD4+ and CD8+ blood T cells between baseline and week 6. Low levels of normalized T-cell clonal expansion were also seen in some patients who did not respond.

Patients with a history of autoimmune disease or receiving systemic immunosuppression were excluded from the trial. Peripheral blood for TCR sequencing was collected from all dose cohorts at baseline, on cycle 4 day 1, and on cycle 7 day 1. Samples were obtained from an open-label, multicenter, first-in-human phase I dose-escalation trial of ivuxolimab. Adults with locally advanced or metastatic melanoma, renal cell, hepatocellular, or head and neck squamous cell carcinoma were enrolled in the trial. Before TCR sequencing, CD4+ and CD8+ T cells were separately sorted from peripheral blood. From the cysteine through the phenylalanine, the CDR3 covers 18 amino acids. Only the CDR3 region is kept as DNA, spanning 54 bases read in frame from base 1. Sequences KGHSH (CDR1) and LQKENI (CDR2) are obtained from the germline V gene. V loses 3 bases, J loses 4 bases, and the germline ends lie 23 bases apart.

The sequence derives from an adult with an advanced solid tumor such as melanoma, head and neck, liver or kidney cancer. The chain was built from TRBV18 and TRBJ2-3, with no confidently assigned D gene. Sequencing was performed on CD4+ or CD8+ T cells sorted from blood, taken in a trial of the OX40 agonist ivuxolimab. The CDR3 is CASSPSPPSLARSDTQYF. The DNA sequence is TGTGCCAGCTCACCCTCCCCGCCCAGCTTGGCCAGGTCAGATACGCAGTATTTT.